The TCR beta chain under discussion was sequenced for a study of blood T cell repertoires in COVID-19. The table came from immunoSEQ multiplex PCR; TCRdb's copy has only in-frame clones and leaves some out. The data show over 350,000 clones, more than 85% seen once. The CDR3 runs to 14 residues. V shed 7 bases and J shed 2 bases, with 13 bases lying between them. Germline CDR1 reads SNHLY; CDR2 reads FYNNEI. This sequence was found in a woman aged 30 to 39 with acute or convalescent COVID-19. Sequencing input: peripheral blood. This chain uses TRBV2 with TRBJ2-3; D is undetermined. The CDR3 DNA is TGTGCCAGCAAACTCTCATACTACACAGATACGCAGTATTTT. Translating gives CASKLSYYTDTQYF.